Listed below are T cell receptor beta chains from one sample, sequenced in a study of T cells in Graves' hyperthyroidism and ophthalmopathy. Via MiXCR, TCRdb re-called the multiplex PCR reads, giving one row per CDR3 protein. The table records hundreds of thousands of distinct CDR3 sequences, about 15% of them present only once. The sequenced sample was blood. The source of these receptors is a woman between 35 and 50 years old with Graves' ophthalmopathy. CDR3s include the opening cysteine and the closing phenylalanine or tryptophan. D genes are given only for firm matches.

CDR3: CASSPRPDGNTIYF
J: TRBJ1-3
V: TRBV7-9
length: 14
D: NA

CDR3: CASTKGGFYGYTF
J: TRBJ1-2
V: TRBV19
length: 13
D: NA

CDR3: CASSSTGTGAGGYTF
J: TRBJ1-2
V: TRBV5-1
length: 15
D: TRBD1

CDR3: CASSTQGLNTEAFF
J: TRBJ1-1
V: TRBV19
length: 14
D: TRBD1

CDR3: CAWSPGTGGQPQHF
J: TRBJ1-5
V: TRBV30
length: 14
D: TRBD1

CDR3: CASSSPGQGKAGANVLTF
J: TRBJ2-6
V: TRBV28
length: 18
D: TRBD1

CDR3: CASSMSWGANPFEQYF
J: TRBJ2-7
V: TRBV12-3/TRBV12-4
length: 16
D: NA

CDR3: CSAGGENGDTQYF
J: TRBJ2-3
V: TRBV20-1
length: 13
D: NA

CDR3: CASSYTSGTNQETQYF
J: TRBJ2-5
V: TRBV6-5
length: 16
D: TRBD2

CDR3: CASSGEVGELFF
J: TRBJ2-2
V: TRBV5-1
length: 12
D: NA

CDR3: CASSRTGKDYEQYF
J: TRBJ2-7
V: TRBV7-8
length: 14
D: TRBD1

CDR3: CSAIGGRGNEQYF
J: TRBJ2-7
V: TRBV20-1
length: 13
D: NA

CDR3: CSVGVFQGQETQYF
J: TRBJ2-5
V: TRBV29-1
length: 14
D: NA

CDR3: CASSISHANTEAFF
J: TRBJ1-1
V: TRBV19
length: 14
D: NA

CDR3: CSAREQAANTEAFF
J: TRBJ1-1
V: TRBV20-1
length: 14
D: NA

CDR3: CASSLVGGGVNQPQHF
J: TRBJ1-5
V: TRBV11-2
length: 16
D: NA

CDR3: CASSLYPGTTEAFF
J: TRBJ1-1
V: TRBV7-9
length: 14
D: NA

CDR3: CSLIAAPLQETQYF
J: TRBJ2-5
V: TRBV20-1
length: 14
D: NA

CDR3: CSAKAASGFGGDTQYF
J: TRBJ2-3
V: TRBV20-1
length: 16
D: TRBD2

CDR3: CASSEGGGIMNTEAFF
J: TRBJ1-1
V: TRBV6-1
length: 16
D: NA

CDR3: CASSYSRSTGELFF
J: TRBJ2-2
V: TRBV6-2/TRBV6-3
length: 14
D: NA

CDR3: CASSLSGGTSGISGELFF
J: TRBJ2-2
V: TRBV7-3
length: 18
D: TRBD2

CDR3: CSVFGGGLGETQYF
J: TRBJ2-5
V: TRBV29-1
length: 14
D: NA

CDR3: CASTPRQSTDNQPQHF
J: TRBJ1-5
V: TRBV19
length: 16
D: NA

CDR3: CASSWTGGYETQYF
J: TRBJ2-5
V: TRBV11-2
length: 14
D: TRBD1

CDR3: CASSHSAGGPHEQYF
J: TRBJ2-7
V: TRBV12-3/TRBV12-4
length: 15
D: TRBD2